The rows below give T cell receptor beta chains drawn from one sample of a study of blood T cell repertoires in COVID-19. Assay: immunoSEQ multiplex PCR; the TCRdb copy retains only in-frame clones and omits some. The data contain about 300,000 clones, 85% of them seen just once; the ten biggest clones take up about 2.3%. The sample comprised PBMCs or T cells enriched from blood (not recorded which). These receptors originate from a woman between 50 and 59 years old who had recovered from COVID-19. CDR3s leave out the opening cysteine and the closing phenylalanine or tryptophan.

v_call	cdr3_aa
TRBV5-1	ASGGQGASQETQY
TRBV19	ASSMGALGNTEAF
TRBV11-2	ASSLDGMSNQPQH
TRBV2	ASSSQGDGYT
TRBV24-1	ATSDLNVGQFTDTQY
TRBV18	ASSPLEGSHTEAV
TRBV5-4	ASSLDSGVGTEAF
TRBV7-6	ASRSDTGELF
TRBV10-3	AISRDREVYGYT
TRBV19	ASRQRRSRAEAF
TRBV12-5	ASGPDRDNEQF
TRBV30	AGNRGTGNTIY
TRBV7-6	ASSLAGEGETQY
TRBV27	ASSFRGTGIANYGYT
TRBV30	AWSLSRVELQAF
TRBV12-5	ASQRQTQETQY
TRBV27	ASSLAAGALSYEQY
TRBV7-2	ASSNRGQEHGYT
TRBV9	ASSLDRGGGYT
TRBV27	ASSFGRVMNTEAF
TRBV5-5	ASRPEAGAVSSYEQY
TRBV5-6	ASSPGLAGVNEQF
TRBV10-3	AISESIGDRGINEQF
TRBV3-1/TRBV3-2	ASSQGSGGEPPLH
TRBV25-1	ASSGGQTSGPQH
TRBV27	ASSRRGREKLF
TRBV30	AWSSGQGADEQY
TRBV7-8	ASSRLAAYEQY
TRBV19	ASKRSSGQGYQPQH
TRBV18	ASSRTSAGTDTQY
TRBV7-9	ASSLLYQETQY
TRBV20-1	SAPGGETQY
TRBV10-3	AISSDRGPTNEKLF
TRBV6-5	ASSRRGSGNEKLF
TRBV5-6	ASSLGGILNTEAF
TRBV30	AWGALDSRSNSPLH
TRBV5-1	ASSLIPGNTEAF
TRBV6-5	ASIPQAYSGNTIY
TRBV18	ASSPLGDMNTEAF
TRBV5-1	ASSMTASTNEKLF
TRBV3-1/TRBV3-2	ASSRQGNQPQH
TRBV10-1	ASREGLAEAYEQY
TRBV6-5	ASSRGMNTEAF
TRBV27	ASISYLRGGSATEAF
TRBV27	ASSPQPQGAHSPLH
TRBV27	ASSSTGGLYGYT